This is a list of T cell receptor beta chains from one sample in a study of blood T cell repertoires in COVID-19. Clones were sequenced by immunoSEQ multiplex PCR, and TCRdb holds only the in-frame ones, with some missing. Counted here are fewer than 400,000 clones, 80% to 95% occurring once; the ten biggest clones make up about a fifth. The sample comprised PBMCs or T cells enriched from blood (not recorded which). These receptors all stem from a woman aged 25-40 years who had recovered from COVID-19. CDR3s include the opening cysteine and the closing phenylalanine or tryptophan. The order of the fields is J gene, clone size, D gene, V gene, CDR3 DNA, CDR3 protein. The D gene is left open where the match is weak. Part of the rows lack a size; the others show once, few, many or a class for expanded clones.

J gene: TRBJ2-7
clone size: NA
D gene: NA
V gene: TRBV28
CDR3 DNA: TGTGCCAGCAGTAGACGGAGCTACGAGCAGTACTTC
CDR3 protein: CASSRRSYEQYF

J gene: TRBJ1-3
clone size: NA
D gene: NA
V gene: TRBV23-1
CDR3 DNA: TGCGCCAGCAGTCAACCCGCGGGGGCCGGAAACACCATATATTTT
CDR3 protein: CASSQPAGAGNTIYF

J gene: TRBJ1-1
clone size: NA
D gene: TRBD1
V gene: TRBV19
CDR3 DNA: TGTGCCAGTAGGCACAGGGGGATGAACACTGAAGCTTTCTTT
CDR3 protein: CASRHRGMNTEAFF

J gene: TRBJ2-3
clone size: NA
D gene: TRBD2
V gene: TRBV5-1
CDR3 DNA: TGCGCCAGCAGCTCCCTGAGCGGGGGGGTAGCAGATACGCAGTATTTT
CDR3 protein: CASSSLSGGVADTQYF

J gene: TRBJ1-5
clone size: NA
D gene: NA
V gene: TRBV7-6
CDR3 DNA: TGTGCCAGCAGCCGTGACTGGGGAGTCGATCAGCCCCAGCATTTT
CDR3 protein: CASSRDWGVDQPQHF

J gene: TRBJ2-7
clone size: NA
D gene: TRBD2
V gene: TRBV10-1
CDR3 DNA: TGCGCCAGCAGTATAATAGCGGGAGGACCCTACGAGCAGTACTTC
CDR3 protein: CASSIIAGGPYEQYF

J gene: TRBJ2-7
clone size: NA
D gene: TRBD1
V gene: TRBV6-5
CDR3 DNA: TGTGCCAGCAGTTACGGACAGGGCGGACAGTACTTC
CDR3 protein: CASSYGQGGQYF

J gene: TRBJ1-1
clone size: NA
D gene: NA
V gene: TRBV28
CDR3 DNA: TGTGCCAGCAGTTTAAACAGCATGAACACTGAAGCTTTCTTT
CDR3 protein: CASSLNSMNTEAFF

J gene: TRBJ1-2
clone size: NA
D gene: NA
V gene: TRBV29-1
CDR3 DNA: TGCAGCGTTGACGGGGGGGCGCGTGGCTATGGCTACACCTTC
CDR3 protein: CSVDGGARGYGYTF

J gene: TRBJ1-2
clone size: NA
D gene: NA
V gene: TRBV30
CDR3 DNA: TGTGCCTGGAGTGCAGGTCCGGGAGACTACACCTTC
CDR3 protein: CAWSAGPGDYTF

J gene: TRBJ2-3
clone size: NA
D gene: NA
V gene: TRBV6-2/TRBV6-3
CDR3 DNA: TGTGCCAGCAGTTACTCGTTAGGGGTTCCCACAGATACGCAGTATTTT
CDR3 protein: CASSYSLGVPTDTQYF

J gene: TRBJ1-6
clone size: NA
D gene: TRBD1
V gene: TRBV5-1
CDR3 DNA: TGCGCCAGCAACCCGGGACAGGGGGCTGCTTATAATTCACCCCTCCACTTT
CDR3 protein: CASNPGQGAAYNSPLHF

J gene: TRBJ1-1
clone size: NA
D gene: NA
V gene: TRBV29-1
CDR3 DNA: TGCAGCGTTGAGGACAGAAAAAGCACTGAAGCTTTCTTT
CDR3 protein: CSVEDRKSTEAFF

J gene: TRBJ2-1
clone size: NA
D gene: TRBD2
V gene: TRBV11-2
CDR3 DNA: TGTGCCAGCAGCTTAGACCTATCGGGACTAGCGGGGAGCAATGAGCAGTTCTTC
CDR3 protein: CASSLDLSGLAGSNEQFF

J gene: TRBJ2-7
clone size: NA
D gene: TRBD1
V gene: TRBV7-3
CDR3 DNA: TGTGCCAGCAGCTTAGGGACAGAGTACGAGCAGTACTTC
CDR3 protein: CASSLGTEYEQYF

J gene: TRBJ2-7
clone size: NA
D gene: TRBD1
V gene: TRBV19
CDR3 DNA: TGTGCCACATCCGGGACAGGCTACGAGCAGTACTTC
CDR3 protein: CATSGTGYEQYF

J gene: TRBJ2-5
clone size: NA
D gene: TRBD2
V gene: TRBV7-2
CDR3 DNA: TGTGCCAGCAGCTTGAGCGGGAGCGGTTGGGAGACCCAGTACTTC
CDR3 protein: CASSLSGSGWETQYF

J gene: TRBJ2-7
clone size: NA
D gene: TRBD1
V gene: TRBV28
CDR3 DNA: TGTGCCAGCAGTTTCCCTCTGGACAGGGGATTCCCCTACGAGCAGTACTTC
CDR3 protein: CASSFPLDRGFPYEQYF

J gene: TRBJ1-2
clone size: NA
D gene: TRBD1
V gene: TRBV4-2
CDR3 DNA: TGTGCCAGCAGCCAAGGGACAGGGGGCGTTTATGGCTACACCTTC
CDR3 protein: CASSQGTGGVYGYTF

J gene: TRBJ2-5
clone size: NA
D gene: NA
V gene: TRBV9
CDR3 DNA: TGTGCCAGCAGCCCCCACTCCGGGACTGCTGAGACCCAGTACTTC
CDR3 protein: CASSPHSGTAETQYF

J gene: TRBJ1-2
clone size: once
D gene: NA
V gene: TRBV18
CDR3 DNA: TGTGCCAGCTCACCGGGACAAAACCTTAACTATGGCTACACCTTC
CDR3 protein: CASSPGQNLNYGYTF

J gene: TRBJ1-5
clone size: NA
D gene: NA
V gene: TRBV6-5
CDR3 DNA: TGTGCCAGCATCCCAACGTTGGAGGGGCAGCCCCAGCATTTT
CDR3 protein: CASIPTLEGQPQHF

J gene: TRBJ1-2
clone size: NA
D gene: NA
V gene: TRBV5-1
CDR3 DNA: TGCGCCAGCCGAAAAGGGGGGGACTATGGCTACACCTTC
CDR3 protein: CASRKGGDYGYTF

J gene: TRBJ1-1
clone size: once
D gene: TRBD1
V gene: TRBV11-2
CDR3 DNA: TGTGCCAGCAGCTTAGGACAGGGGGCCATGAGGGCTGAAGCTTTCTTT
CDR3 protein: CASSLGQGAMRAEAFF

J gene: TRBJ1-2
clone size: once
D gene: TRBD1
V gene: TRBV6-2/TRBV6-3
CDR3 DNA: TGTGCCAGCAGTAACACAGGGGATGGCTACACCTTC
CDR3 protein: CASSNTGDGYTF

J gene: TRBJ1-5
clone size: NA
D gene: TRBD1
V gene: TRBV30
CDR3 DNA: TGTGCCTGGAGCCGCTCCGACAGGGGGTCCCAGCCCCAGCATTTT
CDR3 protein: CAWSRSDRGSQPQHF

J gene: TRBJ2-7
clone size: NA
D gene: TRBD1
V gene: TRBV28
CDR3 DNA: TGTGCCAGCAGTTTTATCTCGACAGGGGATGACGAGCAGTACTTC
CDR3 protein: CASSFISTGDDEQYF

J gene: TRBJ1-1
clone size: NA
D gene: NA
V gene: TRBV27
CDR3 DNA: TGTGCCAGCAGGCTGGGACAGAACACTGAAGCTTTCTTT
CDR3 protein: CASRLGQNTEAFF

J gene: TRBJ1-6
clone size: once
D gene: NA
V gene: TRBV4-2
CDR3 DNA: TGTGCCAGCAGCCAAGACAGGGTGCAAGCACCCCTCCACTTT
CDR3 protein: CASSQDRVQAPLHF

J gene: TRBJ1-5
clone size: NA
D gene: NA
V gene: TRBV11-2
CDR3 DNA: TGTGCCAGCAGCTTAGACACAGGGCGGCCCCAGCATTTT
CDR3 protein: CASSLDTGRPQHF

J gene: TRBJ1-6
clone size: NA
D gene: NA
V gene: TRBV4-1
CDR3 DNA: TGCGCCAGCAGCCAAATGCTCGGGGGTACTGTGTCACCCCTCCACTTT
CDR3 protein: CASSQMLGGTVSPLHF

J gene: TRBJ2-1
clone size: NA
D gene: NA
V gene: TRBV15
CDR3 DNA: TGTGCCACCAGCAGAGATATTGAGCAGTTCTTC
CDR3 protein: CATSRDIEQFF

J gene: TRBJ1-5
clone size: NA
D gene: NA
V gene: TRBV28
CDR3 DNA: TGTGCCAGCAGTCGCGAGGGAGGCGGTCAGCCCCAGCATTTT
CDR3 protein: CASSREGGGQPQHF

J gene: TRBJ2-7
clone size: NA
D gene: TRBD2
V gene: TRBV3-1/TRBV3-2
CDR3 DNA: TGTGCCAGCTCCGGCGGGAGAATAGCCTACGAGCAGTACTTC
CDR3 protein: CASSGGRIAYEQYF

J gene: TRBJ2-5
clone size: NA
D gene: TRBD2
V gene: TRBV7-2
CDR3 DNA: TGTGCCAGCAGCCCCGGGACTAGCGGGGTTCACTTC
CDR3 protein: CASSPGTSGVHF

J gene: TRBJ2-2
clone size: NA
D gene: TRBD1
V gene: TRBV28
CDR3 DNA: TGTGCCAGCAGTCCCGGACAGGGCCTATTCCCCAACACCGGGGAGCTGTTTTTT
CDR3 protein: CASSPGQGLFPNTGELFF

J gene: TRBJ1-1
clone size: NA
D gene: TRBD1
V gene: TRBV6-6
CDR3 DNA: TGTGCCAGCAGTTACCGAGGACAGGGGATGGATGCTTTCTTT
CDR3 protein: CASSYRGQGMDAFF

J gene: TRBJ2-7
clone size: NA
D gene: NA
V gene: TRBV11-1
CDR3 DNA: TGTGCCAGCAGCCGTGGACAGTACGAGCAGTACTTC
CDR3 protein: CASSRGQYEQYF

J gene: TRBJ2-2
clone size: NA
D gene: TRBD1
V gene: TRBV7-9
CDR3 DNA: TGTGCCAGCAGCTCCATTACAGGGGATACCGGGGAGCTGTTTTTT
CDR3 protein: CASSSITGDTGELFF

J gene: TRBJ2-2
clone size: NA
D gene: TRBD2
V gene: TRBV7-3
CDR3 DNA: TGTGCCAGCAGCGCGACTAGCGGGCACATTAACACCGGGGAGCTGTTTTTT
CDR3 protein: CASSATSGHINTGELFF

J gene: TRBJ1-2
clone size: NA
D gene: TRBD1
V gene: TRBV7-2
CDR3 DNA: TGTGCCAGCAGCTTACAGTGGACAGGGCACGGCTACACCTTC
CDR3 protein: CASSLQWTGHGYTF

J gene: TRBJ2-3
clone size: NA
D gene: TRBD2
V gene: TRBV5-6
CDR3 DNA: TGTGCCAGCAGCTTGGAACTAGCGGGGGGTTCTGGGACAGATACGCAGTATTTT
CDR3 protein: CASSLELAGGSGTDTQYF

J gene: TRBJ1-1
clone size: NA
D gene: TRBD1
V gene: TRBV27
CDR3 DNA: TGTGCCAGCAGTTTAACAGGGGGCGTTAGGACTGAAGCTTTCTTT
CDR3 protein: CASSLTGGVRTEAFF

J gene: TRBJ2-1
clone size: NA
D gene: TRBD2
V gene: TRBV29-1
CDR3 DNA: TGCAGCCTAATGGGACCGGGACTAGATTACAATGAGCAGTTCTTC
CDR3 protein: CSLMGPGLDYNEQFF

J gene: TRBJ2-3
clone size: NA
D gene: TRBD2
V gene: TRBV11-3
CDR3 DNA: TGTGCCAGCAGCTTAAGGTCGGGACTAGCAACAGATACGCAGTATTTT
CDR3 protein: CASSLRSGLATDTQYF

J gene: TRBJ1-1
clone size: NA
D gene: NA
V gene: TRBV3-1/TRBV3-2
CDR3 DNA: TGTGCCAGCAGCGGGGCCAGCACTGAAGCTTTCTTT
CDR3 protein: CASSGASTEAFF

J gene: TRBJ1-1
clone size: NA
D gene: TRBD1
V gene: TRBV29-1
CDR3 DNA: TGCAGCGTTGAAGACACAGGGGGCACTGAAGCTTTCTTT
CDR3 protein: CSVEDTGGTEAFF

J gene: TRBJ2-2
clone size: once
D gene: TRBD2
V gene: TRBV25-1
CDR3 DNA: TGTGCCAGCAGTGTGGTGACTAGCGCCGGGGAGCTGTTTTTT
CDR3 protein: CASSVVTSAGELFF

J gene: TRBJ2-4
clone size: NA
D gene: NA
V gene: TRBV21-1
CDR3 DNA: TGTGCCAGCAGCAGCCAGCGGGAGAGGGGTGCCAAAAACATTCAGTACTTC
CDR3 protein: CASSSQRERGAKNIQYF

J gene: TRBJ2-1
clone size: NA
D gene: NA
V gene: TRBV5-6
CDR3 DNA: TGTGCCAGCAGCGCGACTGAGAATGAGCAGTTCTTC
CDR3 protein: CASSATENEQFF

J gene: TRBJ1-5
clone size: NA
D gene: NA
V gene: TRBV28
CDR3 DNA: TGTGCCAGCGGAGACGGAAATCAGCCCCAGCATTTT
CDR3 protein: CASGDGNQPQHF

J gene: TRBJ1-1
clone size: NA
D gene: NA
V gene: TRBV11-2
CDR3 DNA: TGTGCCAGCAGCCTTTACGGCACTGAAGCTTTCTTT
CDR3 protein: CASSLYGTEAFF

J gene: TRBJ2-2
clone size: NA
D gene: TRBD1
V gene: TRBV19
CDR3 DNA: TGTGCCAGTAGTATAGATAGGGGGCAAACCGGGGAGCTGTTTTTT
CDR3 protein: CASSIDRGQTGELFF

J gene: TRBJ2-7
clone size: NA
D gene: TRBD2
V gene: TRBV6-5
CDR3 DNA: TGTGCCAGCGGACTAGCTGTGGGGGAGCAGTACTTC
CDR3 protein: CASGLAVGEQYF

J gene: TRBJ2-1
clone size: NA
D gene: NA
V gene: TRBV7-9
CDR3 DNA: TGTGCCAGCAGTCGTCCCGGGAATGAGCAGTTCTTC
CDR3 protein: CASSRPGNEQFF

J gene: TRBJ1-1
clone size: NA
D gene: TRBD1
V gene: TRBV5-5
CDR3 DNA: TGTGCCAGCAGCTTGGTTTGGGTAGGGGACAGGGGGACTGAAGCTTTCTTT
CDR3 protein: CASSLVWVGDRGTEAFF

J gene: TRBJ1-5
clone size: few
D gene: NA
V gene: TRBV6-5
CDR3 DNA: TGTGCCAGCGGGGGGGGGCTGTATAGCAATCAGCCCCAGCATTTT
CDR3 protein: CASGGGLYSNQPQHF